Sequencing of this TCR beta chain was carried out in a study of CD8 T cells in ankylosing spondylitis. The study, taken as a whole, reports: Significant enrichment of disease-linked clones was reportedly seen in matched ankylosing spondylitis synovial fluid. Previously reported in reactive arthritis synovial fluid and blood were some of the motif variants. Ankylosing spondylitis blood seemed to carry a telltale TCR beta motif made of fewer than 10 highly homologous variants.

For TCR beta, libraries came from quantitative 5'-RACE with molecular barcodes. TCRdb reprocessed the 5' RACE reads via MiXCR and lists one record per CDR3 protein. The sample has around 340,000 distinct CDR3 sequences, more than 20% seen once; the top ten hold 10% to 15%. On this clonotype: Its antigen is undetermined.

This TCR was recovered from a male donor with ankylosing spondylitis or in good health (not recorded which). Sequencing was carried out using blood, either unsorted or a sorted T cell fraction (not recorded which).

The CDR3 DNA is TGTGCCAGCAGTTTAACCTCCCTAGGCTACGAGCAGTACTTC. Translating gives CASSLTSLGYEQYF. This chain links TRBV27 with TRBJ2-7, with D unclear. The germline V gene has CDR1 MNHEY and CDR2 SMNVEV (reference sequence). The CDR3 is 14 residues long. Trimming left V 2 bases short and J 3 bases short, with 11 bases between.